This T cell receptor (beta chain) was sequenced during a study of CD8 T cells in ankylosing spondylitis. Findings and limits, study-wide: As reported, disease-linked clones showed significant enrichment in matched ankylosing spondylitis synovial fluid. What seemed typical of ankylosing spondylitis blood was a TCR beta motif built from about eight highly homologous variants.

Germline V gene lookup returns CDR1 SEHNR and CDR2 FQNEAQ (reference sequence). The CDR3 covers 14 residues. Trimming removed 5 bases at V and 1 base at J, with 8 bases between. This clonotype was picked up a small number of times. The antigen is unknown. Quantitative molecular-barcoded 5'-RACE generated the TCR beta libraries. TCRdb reprocessed the 5' RACE reads via MiXCR and lists one record per CDR3 protein. The table has around 890,000 distinct CDR3 sequences, roughly 12% seen once. The chain couples TRBV7-9 to TRBJ2-2; D is undetermined. The source is a male donor with ankylosing spondylitis. Sequencing was done on a sample of blood, either unsorted or a sorted T cell fraction (not recorded which). CDR3 sequence reads: CASSPLLNTGELFF. CDR3 in DNA: TGTGCCAGCAGCCCCCTTCTGAACACCGGGGAGCTGTTTTTT.